Listed here are 21 T cell receptor beta chains from one sample, sequenced in a study of T cell changes during pregnancy in multiple sclerosis. Clones were sequenced by immunoSEQ multiplex PCR, and TCRdb holds only the in-frame ones, with some missing. The sample includes 85,000 to 90,000 clones, around 94% seen only once; the top ten take 1.5% to 2%. Material: peripheral blood, obtained after pregnancy. The receptors derive from a female donor in good health, enrolled as a control in a pregnancy study.

This rearrangement joins TRBV7-2 to TRBJ2-3; TRBD2 matches 8 bases. The germline CDR1 and CDR2 sequences are SGHTA and FQGNSA. The CDR3 runs 14 residues. Germline trimming cut 5 bases from V and 2 bases from J; bases unmatched to any gene: 3. The CDR3: CASSILAVTDTQYF. The CDR3 DNA reads as TGTGCCAGCAGCATACTAGCGGTCACAGATACGCAGTATTTT.

This chain uses TRBV4-1 with TRBJ2-7; D is unresolved. The V and J ends lost 2 bases and 5 bases respectively, with 13 bases between them. The CDR3 covers 14 residues. Germline V gene sequence: CDR1 MGHRA, CDR2 YSYEKL. CDR3 in DNA: TGCGCCAGCAGCCAAATAGCTGGCGGCAACGAGCAGTACTTC. It is translated as CASSQIAGGNEQYF.

This chain joins TRBV6-1 and TRBJ2-5; possible D gene TRBD2, 5 bases. Germline CDR1 and CDR2: MNHNS and SASEGT. Deletions cut 0 bases from V and 5 bases from J, with 19 bases between. This CDR3 is built from 17 residues. CDR3 protein: CASSEAVGFKGAETQYF. CDR3 sequence (DNA): TGTGCCAGCAGTGAAGCGGTGGGGTTTAAGGGAGCGGAGACCCAGTACTTC.

This sequence joins TRBV11-2 and TRBJ2-3; 8 nucleotides match TRBD1. There are 15 residues in the CDR3. Germline CDR1 reads SGHAT; CDR2 reads FQNNGV. The junction had 9 bases not matched to a gene; V was cut back by 3 bases and J by 7 bases. DNA for the CDR3: TGTGCCAGCAGCTTGGGACAGGCCCCAACGAATACGCAGTATTTT. The encoded protein is CASSLGQAPTNTQYF. Together with reference TRBV11-2 and TRBJ2-3, the CDR3 gives the full variable domain: EAGVAQSPRYKIIEKRQSVAFWCNPISGHATLYWYQQILGQGPKLLIQFQNNGVVDDSQLPKDRFSAERLKGVDSTLKIQPAKLEDSAVYLCASSLGQAPTNTQYFGPGTRLTVL.

V is TRBV15 and J is TRBJ2-1; 8 bases are shared with TRBD1. In germline, CDR1 is LNHNV, CDR2 YYDKDF (reference sequence). V trimming: 1 base; J trimming: 7 bases; junction bases outside the gene matches: 6. The CDR3 covers 15 residues. The CDR3 DNA follows: TGTGCCACCAGCAGAGCCCGGGACAGGTTAAATGAGCAGTTCTTC. This gives the protein CATSRARDRLNEQFF.

The chain has TRBV5-6 and TRBJ1-2, with D possibly matching TRBD1 (5 bases). The V gene lost 4 bases and the J gene lost 3 bases, with 16 bases spanning the gap. Germline V gene lookup returns CDR1 SGHDT and CDR2 YYEEEE. This CDR3 has 15 residues. CDR3: CASSRWGGNYYGYTF. CDR3 bases: TGTGCCAGCAGCCGCTGGGGGGGGAATTACTATGGCTACACCTTC. The full variable domain, its missing parts supplied by reference TRBV5-6 and TRBJ1-2, is DAGVTQSPTHLIKTRGQQVTLRCSPKSGHDTVSWYQQALGQGPQFIFQYYEEEERQRGNFPDRFSGHQFPNYSSELNVNALLLGDSALYLCASSRWGGNYYGYTFGSGTRLTVV.

The genes are TRBV29-1 and TRBJ1-1; D is ambiguous. The CDR3 loop spans 13 amino acids. Trimming stripped 7 bases from V and 1 base from J, with 13 bases between. Germline CDR1 is SQVTM and CDR2 is ANQGSEA. Here the CDR3 reads CSAHIQKNTEAFF. In DNA form, the CDR3 reads TGCAGCGCCCATATACAGAAGAACACTGAAGCTTTCTTT.

The chain links TRBV27 to TRBJ2-7; 10 bases are shared with TRBD2. Germline V gene lookup returns CDR1 MNHEY and CDR2 SMNVEV (reference sequence). Germline trimming cut 7 bases from V and 5 bases from J; bases unmatched to any gene: 8. This CDR3 is 14 amino acids long. CDR3 sequence: CASKPVLAGDEQYF. CDR3 nucleotide sequence: TGTGCCAGCAAGCCCGTGCTAGCGGGAGACGAGCAGTACTTC.

The chain carries TRBV7-2 and TRBJ2-5, with D possibly being TRBD2 (6 bases). Per germline, CDR1 SGHTA and CDR2 FQGNSA. The CDR3 is 14 residues long. The V and J ends lost 5 bases and 6 bases respectively, with 16 bases between them. CDR3 in amino acids: CASSGDLSRKTQYF. CDR3 DNA: TGTGCCAGCAGCGGGGACTTAAGTCGGAAGACCCAGTACTTC. Using reference TRBV7-2 and TRBJ2-5 for the parts outside the CDR3, the full variable domain is GAGVSQSPSNKVTEKGKDVELRCDPISGHTALYWYRQSLGQGLEFLIYFQGNSAPDKSGLPSDRFSAERTGGSVSTLTIQRTQQEDSAVYLCASSGDLSRKTQYFGPGTRLLVL.

The rearrangement uses TRBV5-1 and TRBJ2-7; TRBD1 aligns across 9 bases. CDR1 and CDR2 (germline): SGHRS, YFSETQ. This CDR3 has 14 residues. The ends lost 3 bases at V and 3 bases at J; junction bases unmatched: 4. The CDR3 reads CASSSGQGFYEQYF. Written as DNA, the CDR3 is TGCGCCAGCAGCTCGGGACAGGGCTTCTACGAGCAGTACTTC.

The chain carries TRBV29-1 and TRBJ2-5; 9 bases map to TRBD2. Germline CDR1 reads SQVTM; CDR2 reads ANQGSEA. J lost 5 bases, V lost 3 bases, and 10 bases had no gene match. The CDR3 covers 15 residues. The CDR3 protein is CSVEGVLAGMETQYF. The CDR3 DNA reads as TGCAGCGTTGAGGGGGTTCTAGCGGGAATGGAGACCCAGTACTTC.

This chain connects TRBV28 to TRBJ2-5; 8 bases match TRBD1. Per germline, CDR1 MDHEN and CDR2 SYDVKM. Unmatched junction bases numbered 6, after V lost 2 bases and J lost 4 bases. There are 15 residues in the CDR3. The CDR3 DNA is TGTGCCAGCAGTTTACCCGGACAGGGAGGAGAGACCCAGTACTTC. This sequence encodes CASSLPGQGGETQYF.

A remark on this clone: The same CDR3 can be traced to other DNA sequences in this sample. This chain links TRBV18 with TRBJ2-3; weak D call: TRBD1 (6 bases). Per the germline V gene, CDR1 is KGHSH and CDR2 is LQKENI. Trimming left V 3 bases short and J 1 base short, with 8 bases between. The length of the CDR3 is 14 residues. The CDR3 DNA follows: TGTGCCAGCTCACCCCGGACAGGCACAGATACGCAGTATTTT. Its translation: CASSPRTGTDTQYF.

The rearrangement links TRBV5-4 to TRBJ2-3; D is ambiguous. Per the germline V gene, CDR1 is SGHNT and CDR2 is YYREEE (reference sequence). The CDR3 is 14 amino acids. Trimming stripped 4 bases from V and 1 base from J, with 10 bases between. This CDR3 reads CASSGETRTDTQYF. DNA for the CDR3: TGTGCCAGCAGCGGTGAGACTCGCACAGATACGCAGTATTTT.

The rearrangement links TRBV13 to TRBJ2-7; 9 nucleotides agree with TRBD1. From germline, CDR1 is PRHDT and CDR2 FYEKMQ (reference sequence). Trimming took 3 bases from V and 4 from J; bases not matched to a gene: 10. CDR3 length: 16 amino acids. CDR3 loop: CASSFVSGTGSYEQYF. In nucleotides, the CDR3 is TGTGCCAGCAGCTTCGTCTCCGGGACAGGGTCATACGAGCAGTACTTC.

Details on this clone: The junction departs from the called germline gene at one end, perhaps through a read error. The J gene is TRBJ2-5, the V gene TRBV28; 9 bases are a match to TRBD1. The CDR3 spans 15 residues. The germline V gene has CDR1 MDHEN and CDR2 SYDVKM. CDR3 loop: CATSPQGARVETQYF. CDR3 DNA: TGTGCCACCAGTCCACAGGGGGCTCGGGTGGAGACCCAGTACTTC.

This rearrangement joins TRBV5-5 to TRBJ1-1, with D unclear. The CDR3 spans 18 residues. Per germline, CDR1 SGHKS and CDR2 YYEKEE (reference sequence). Trimming took 4 bases from V and 4 from J, leaving 26 bases between them. CDR3 residues: CASSALPGAGSGGTEAFF. The CDR3 nucleotides are TGTGCCAGCAGCGCCTTGCCAGGAGCCGGGTCGGGAGGCACTGAAGCTTTCTTT.

The rearrangement links TRBV2 to TRBJ2-2, with D possibly being TRBD2 (6 bases). V lost 6 bases and J 3 bases, leaving 11 bases between the germline ends. The germline V gene encodes CDR1 SNHLY and CDR2 FYNNEI. The CDR3 is 14 amino acids. The CDR3 region has the DNA TGTGCCAGCAGAGGAGGGGACTACACCGGGGAGCTGTTTTTT. It translates to CASRGGDYTGELFF.

V usage is TRBV12-1 and J usage is TRBJ2-1; TRBD2 is the table's D call, not checked against the DNA. TRBV12-1 is a pseudogene. The CDR3 has 16 amino acids. Here the CDR3 DNA reads TGTGCCAGCAGCTTCGAGCGGGAGAACAGTAGGAATGAGCAGTTCTTC. This translates into CASSFERENSRNEQFF.

The rearrangement links TRBV30 to TRBJ2-7; 7 positions agree with TRBD2. V trimming: 0 bases; J trimming: 2 bases; junction bases outside the gene matches: 1. CDR1 is GTSNPN and CDR2 is SVGIG in the germline V gene (reference sequence). This CDR3 comprises 13 residues. The CDR3 protein is CAWSVGGAYEQYF. DNA of the CDR3: TGTGCCTGGAGTGTTGGGGGGGCCTACGAGCAGTACTTC.

The chain employs TRBV5-4 and TRBJ2-1; 13 positions match TRBD2. The length of the CDR3 is 18 residues. The V gene's germline CDR1 is SGHNT and CDR2 YYREEE (reference sequence). Losses at the gene ends were 5 bases for V and 0 bases for J; bases not matched to a gene: 8. The CDR3 protein is CASREGTSGTYSYNEQFF. The CDR3 bases are TGTGCCAGCAGAGAAGGGACTAGCGGGACCTACTCCTACAATGAGCAGTTCTTC. Full variable domain (rest looked up from reference TRBV5-4 and TRBJ2-1): ETGVTQSPTHLIKTRGQQVTLRCSSQSGHNTVSWYQQALGQGPQFIFQYYREEENGRGNFPPRFSGLQFPNYSSELNVNALELDDSALYLCASREGTSGTYSYNEQFFGPGTRLTVL.